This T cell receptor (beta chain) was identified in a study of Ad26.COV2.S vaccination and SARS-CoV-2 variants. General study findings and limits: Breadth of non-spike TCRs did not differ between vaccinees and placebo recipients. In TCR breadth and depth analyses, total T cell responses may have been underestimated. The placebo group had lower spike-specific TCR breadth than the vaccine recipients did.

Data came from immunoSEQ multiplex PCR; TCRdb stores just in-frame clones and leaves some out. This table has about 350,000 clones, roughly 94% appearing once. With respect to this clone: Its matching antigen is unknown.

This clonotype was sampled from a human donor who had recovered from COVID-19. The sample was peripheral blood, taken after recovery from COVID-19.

This CDR3 is CSVMSGANTEAFF. In nucleotides, the CDR3 is TGCAGCGTTATGTCAGGGGCGAACACTGAAGCTTTCTTT. V is TRBV29-1 and J is TRBJ1-1, with D possibly being TRBD1 (6 bases). Germline values: CDR1 SQVTM, CDR2 ANQGSEA. Trimming removed 5 bases from V and 1 base from J, with 11 bases in between. CDR3 size: 13 residues.